This record looks at one T cell receptor beta chain sequence and its context. What it binds is not known. These data come from a study of cytomegalovirus exposure and HLA in healthy donors. The wider study: Out of 398 genotyped donors, about 80% belonged to the Caucasian-associated ancestry cluster.

Broader study findings: Reported results showed that the classifier diagnosed cytomegalovirus status with high specificity and sensitivity. A previous analysis found most TCR beta V segments productive roughly 87% or roughly 30% of the time.

This CDR3 has 13 residues. Germline CDR1 is LNHNV and CDR2 is YYDKDF (reference sequence). V was clipped by 2 bases and J by 6 bases, with 10 bases between them. The study ran its PCR with 60 Vbeta and 13 Jbeta primers. Profiled with immunoSEQ multiplex PCR; TCRdb holds only in-frame clones, not every one. This repertoire shows under 150,000 clones, roughly 65% found once; its top ten account for around 4%. The rearrangement uses TRBV15 and TRBJ1-2; D is undetermined. This clonotype originated in a man in his 60s in good health and CMV-seronegative. The sequenced sample was PBMCs. CDR3 bases: TGTGCCACCAGCAGAATAGTGTCGGATGGCTACACCTTC. Translating gives CATSRIVSDGYTF.